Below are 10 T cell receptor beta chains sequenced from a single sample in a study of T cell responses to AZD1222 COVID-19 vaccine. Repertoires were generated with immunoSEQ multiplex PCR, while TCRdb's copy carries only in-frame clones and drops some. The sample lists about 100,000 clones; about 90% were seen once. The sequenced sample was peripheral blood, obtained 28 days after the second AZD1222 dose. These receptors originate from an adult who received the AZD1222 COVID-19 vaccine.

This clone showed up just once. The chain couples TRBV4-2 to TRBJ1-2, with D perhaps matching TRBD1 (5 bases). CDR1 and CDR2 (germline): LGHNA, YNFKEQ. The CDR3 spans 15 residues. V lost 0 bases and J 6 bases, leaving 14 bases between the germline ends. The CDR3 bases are TGTGCCAGCAGCCAAGATCATGCCAGGGAACATGGCTACACCTTC. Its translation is CASSQDHAREHGYTF.

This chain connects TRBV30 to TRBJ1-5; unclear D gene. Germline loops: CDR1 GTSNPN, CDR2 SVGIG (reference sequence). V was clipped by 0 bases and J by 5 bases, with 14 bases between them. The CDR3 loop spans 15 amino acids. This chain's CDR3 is CAWSVHTLRDQPQHF. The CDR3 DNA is TGTGCCTGGAGTGTACACACCCTGAGGGATCAGCCCCAGCATTTT.

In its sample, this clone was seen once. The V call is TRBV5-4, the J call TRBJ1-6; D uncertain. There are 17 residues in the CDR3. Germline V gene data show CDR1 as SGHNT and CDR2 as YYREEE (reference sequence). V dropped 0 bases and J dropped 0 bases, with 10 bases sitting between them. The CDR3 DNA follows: TGTGCCAGCAGCTTGGATATGGCGCGCTCCTATAATTCACCCCTCCACTTT. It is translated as CASSLDMARSYNSPLHF. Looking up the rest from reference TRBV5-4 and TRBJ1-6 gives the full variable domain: ETGVTQSPTHLIKTRGQQVTLRCSSQSGHNTVSWYQQALGQGPQFIFQYYREEENGRGNFPPRFSGLQFPNYSSELNVNALELDDSALYLCASSLDMARSYNSPLHFGNGTRLTVT.

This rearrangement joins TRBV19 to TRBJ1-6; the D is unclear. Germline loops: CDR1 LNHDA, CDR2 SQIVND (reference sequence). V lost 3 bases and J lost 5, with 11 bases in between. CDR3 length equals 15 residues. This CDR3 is CASSMGLIDNSPLHF. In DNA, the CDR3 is TGTGCCAGTAGTATGGGGTTGATAGATAATTCACCCCTCCACTTT.

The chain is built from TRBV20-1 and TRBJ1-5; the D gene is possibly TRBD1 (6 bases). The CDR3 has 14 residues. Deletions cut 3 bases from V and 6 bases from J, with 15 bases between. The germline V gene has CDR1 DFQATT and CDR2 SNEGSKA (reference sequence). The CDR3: CSASRQGGGQPQHF. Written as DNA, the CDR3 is TGCAGTGCTAGTAGGCAGGGAGGGGGTCAGCCCCAGCATTTT.

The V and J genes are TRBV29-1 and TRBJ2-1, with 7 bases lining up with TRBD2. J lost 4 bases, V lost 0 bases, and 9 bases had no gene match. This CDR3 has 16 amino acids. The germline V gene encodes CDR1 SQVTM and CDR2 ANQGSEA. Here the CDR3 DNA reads TGCAGCGTTGAAGATCGGCGGACTAGTCGGTACAATGAGCAGTTCTTC. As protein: CSVEDRRTSRYNEQFF.

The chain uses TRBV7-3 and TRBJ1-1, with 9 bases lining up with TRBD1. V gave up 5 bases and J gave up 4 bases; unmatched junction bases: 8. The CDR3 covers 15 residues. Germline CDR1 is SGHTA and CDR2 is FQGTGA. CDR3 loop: CASSRDRVPGTEAFF. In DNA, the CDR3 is TGTGCCAGCAGCCGGGACAGGGTTCCTGGCACTGAAGCTTTCTTT.

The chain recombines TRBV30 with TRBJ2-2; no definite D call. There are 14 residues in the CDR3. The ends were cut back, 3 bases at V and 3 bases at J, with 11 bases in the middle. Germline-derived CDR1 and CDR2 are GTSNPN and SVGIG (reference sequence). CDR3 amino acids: CAWSFMRDTGELFF. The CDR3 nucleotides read TGTGCCTGGAGCTTTATGCGTGACACCGGGGAGCTGTTTTTT.

The CDR3 sequence is CATSQGLSNEQFF. Here the CDR3 DNA reads TGTGCCACCAGTCAGGGACTTTCCAATGAGCAGTTCTTC. The chain joins TRBV15 to TRBJ2-1, with TRBD2 as a possible D gene (6 bases). CDR3 length: 13 residues. Per the germline V gene, CDR1 is LNHNV and CDR2 is YYDKDF (reference sequence). The ends were cut back, 6 bases at V and 6 bases at J, with 12 bases in the middle.

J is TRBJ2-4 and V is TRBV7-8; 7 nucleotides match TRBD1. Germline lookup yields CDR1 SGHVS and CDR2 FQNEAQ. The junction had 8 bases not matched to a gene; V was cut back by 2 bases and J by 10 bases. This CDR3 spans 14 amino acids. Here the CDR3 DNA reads TGTGCCAGCAGCTTATGGGGACAGCCGAAAATTCAGTACTTC. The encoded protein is CASSLWGQPKIQYF.